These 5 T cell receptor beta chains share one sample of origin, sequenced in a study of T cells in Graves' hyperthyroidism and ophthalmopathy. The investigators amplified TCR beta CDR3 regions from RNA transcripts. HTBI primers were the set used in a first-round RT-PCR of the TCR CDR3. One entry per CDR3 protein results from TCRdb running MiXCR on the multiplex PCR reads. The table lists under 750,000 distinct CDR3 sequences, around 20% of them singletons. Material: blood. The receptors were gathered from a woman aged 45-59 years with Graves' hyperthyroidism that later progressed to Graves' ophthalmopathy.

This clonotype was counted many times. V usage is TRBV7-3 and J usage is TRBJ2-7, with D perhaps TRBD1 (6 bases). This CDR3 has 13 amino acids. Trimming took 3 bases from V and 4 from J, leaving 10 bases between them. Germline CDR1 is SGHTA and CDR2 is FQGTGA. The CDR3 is CASSFSDRYEQYF. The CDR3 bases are TGTGCCAGCAGCTTTTCGGACAGATACGAGCAGTACTTC.

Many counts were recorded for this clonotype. DNA for the CDR3: TGTGCCAGCAGCAACACCAAGGACCATTCATCTCGAGCTTTCTTT. Amino acids: CASSNTKDHSSRAFF. V gene TRBV3-1 combines with J gene TRBJ1-1; D unresolved. CDR3 length equals 15 residues. Germline assignment: CDR1 LGHDT and CDR2 YNNKEL (reference sequence). V gave up 5 bases and J gave up 10 bases, with 23 bases separating them.

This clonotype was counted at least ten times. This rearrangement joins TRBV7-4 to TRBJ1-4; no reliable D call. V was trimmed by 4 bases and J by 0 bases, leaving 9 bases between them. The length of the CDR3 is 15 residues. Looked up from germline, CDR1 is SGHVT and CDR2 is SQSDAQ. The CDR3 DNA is TGTGCCAGCAGCTCCCACCGTGCAACTAATGAAAAACTGTTTTTT. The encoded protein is CASSSHRATNEKLFF.

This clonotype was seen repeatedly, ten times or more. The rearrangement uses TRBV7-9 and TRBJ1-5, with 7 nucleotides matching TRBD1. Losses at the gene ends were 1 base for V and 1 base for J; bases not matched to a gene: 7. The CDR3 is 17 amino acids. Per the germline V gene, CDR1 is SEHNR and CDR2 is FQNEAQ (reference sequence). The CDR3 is CASSLDGGTASNQPQHF. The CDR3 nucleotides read TGTGCCAGCAGCTTAGATGGCGGGACAGCGAGCAATCAGCCCCAGCATTTT.

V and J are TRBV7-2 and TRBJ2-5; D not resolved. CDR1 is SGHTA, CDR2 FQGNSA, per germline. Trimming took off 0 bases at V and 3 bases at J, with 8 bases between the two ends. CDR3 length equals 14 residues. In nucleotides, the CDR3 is TGTGCCAGCAGCTTAGCTATGACGGAAGAGACCCAGTACTTC. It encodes CASSLAMTEETQYF.